This T cell receptor (beta chain) was obtained from a study of blood T cells in healthy people across ages. This clonotype was detected only a few times. The CDR3 consists of 15 residues. Germline assignment: CDR1 SGHDT and CDR2 YYEEEE. V was pared by 5 bases and J by 0 bases, with 6 bases of the junction left unmatched. Primed by a sample-barcoded 5' primer and a J-beta primer mix, a second PCR proceeded for 7 to 11 cycles. Each CDR3 protein gets one entry after TCRdb re-called the 5' RACE reads with MiXCR. The data hold some 640,000 distinct CDR3 sequences, with roughly 49% observed a single time. The sequence was obtained from a woman in her sixties or seventies in good health. The V gene is TRBV5-6, the J gene TRBJ2-3, with 7 nucleotides matching TRBD1. The specimen sequenced was blood. DNA of the CDR3: TGTGCCAGCAGTCGGGGACAGCGAAGCACAGATACGCAGTATTTT. Protein product: CASSRGQRSTDTQYF.